The rows below give T cell receptor beta chains drawn from one sample of a study of blood T cell repertoires in COVID-19. Sequenced by immunoSEQ multiplex PCR; TCRdb stores in-frame clones only, minus some. Counted here are about 440,000 clones, around 88% occurring once; the ten biggest clones make up about 4.5%. Material: peripheral blood. These receptors were taken from a woman in her twenties or thirties with acute or convalescent COVID-19. Both conserved end residues are part of each CDR3. D genes are given only for firm matches. Not every row has a clone size; where given, it reads once, few, many or a size class.

d_gene	abundance	v_gene	j_gene	CDR3aa	CDR3nt
TRBD1	.	TRBV7-2	TRBJ2-1	CASSLRQGRYEQFF	TGTGCCAGCAGCTTACGACAGGGGAGGTATGAGCAGTTCTTC
.	.	TRBV27	TRBJ1-2	CASTRNPVGEGGYTF	TGTGCCAGCACCCGGAACCCAGTGGGAGAGGGAGGCTACACCTTC
TRBD1	once	TRBV19	TRBJ1-6	CASRTRQGTSPLHF	TGTGCCAGTAGGACAAGACAGGGGACTTCACCCCTCCACTTT
TRBD1	.	TRBV7-2	TRBJ2-1	CASRPGGTGGYAEQFF	TGTGCCAGCAGACCTGGGGGGACAGGGGGGTACGCGGAGCAGTTCTTC
.	.	TRBV28	TRBJ2-1	CASRRRGLIEQFF	TGTGCCAGCAGACGACGAGGCCTCATTGAGCAGTTCTTC
TRBD2	.	TRBV9	TRBJ2-3	CASSGLARDTQYF	TGTGCCAGCAGCGGACTAGCAAGAGATACGCAGTATTTT
TRBD1	.	TRBV4-1	TRBJ1-5	CASSQDRGLGQPQHF	TGCGCCAGCAGCCAGGACAGGGGGCTCGGTCAGCCCCAGCATTTT
TRBD1	.	TRBV7-9	TRBJ1-5	CASSGDRTQPQHF	TGTGCCAGCAGCGGGGACAGGACTCAGCCCCAGCATTTT
TRBD1	few	TRBV30	TRBJ1-6	CAWRAQGIRVGSPLHF	TGTGCCTGGAGAGCACAGGGGATACGGGTGGGTTCACCCCTCCACTTT
TRBD1	once	TRBV3-1/TRBV3-2	TRBJ2-3	CASSQGRQGALF	TGTGCCAGCAGCCAAGGTAGACAGGGGGCCCTATTT
.	.	TRBV25-1	TRBJ2-2	CASSDTRVRSGELFF	TGTGCCAGCAGTGATACTAGGGTTCGTTCCGGGGAGCTGTTTTTT
.	.	TRBV7-6	TRBJ2-5	CASSLHLTGSKGAETQYF	TGTGCCAGCAGCTTACACCTGACAGGTTCTAAAGGGGCAGAGACCCAGTACTTC
.	.	TRBV28	TRBJ2-3	CASNPGTDTQYF	TGTGCCAGCAATCCGGGGACAGATACGCAGTATTTT
.	few	TRBV5-3	TRBJ2-7	CARSFDLGHAGSSYEQYF	TGTGCCAGAAGCTTTGATTTGGGTCATGCGGGGAGCTCCTACGAGCAGTACTTC
.	few	TRBV6-6	TRBJ1-6	CASSPLYNSPLHF	TGTGCCAGCAGCCCCCTCTATAATTCACCCCTCCACTTT
TRBD1	few	TRBV24-1	TRBJ1-5	CATSDSGQAGGQPQHF	TGTGCCACCAGTGACTCCGGACAGGCGGGTGGTCAGCCCCAGCATTTT
TRBD2	.	TRBV18	TRBJ2-7	CASSPLAGGRPYEQYF	TGTGCCAGCTCACCACTAGCGGGGGGTCGCCCATACGAGCAGTACTTC
TRBD1	.	TRBV4-1	TRBJ2-7	CASSPGTGPTYEQYF	TGCGCCAGCAGCCCGGGGACAGGTCCTACCTACGAGCAGTACTTC
.	once	TRBV3-1/TRBV3-2	TRBJ2-1	CASSQDRGPEQFF	TGTGCCAGCAGCCAAGATCGAGGCCCCGAGCAGTTCTTC
.	.	TRBV2	TRBJ2-7	CASTPGQTEQYF	TGTGCCAGCACCCCCGGACAGACCGAGCAGTACTTC
TRBD2	.	TRBV6-5	TRBJ2-3	CASAGGLAGRDTQYF	TGTGCCAGCGCAGGAGGACTAGCGGGTAGAGATACGCAGTATTTT
.	many	TRBV19	TRBJ2-3	CASRQVVRSTDTQYF	TGTGCCAGCCGACAGGTGGTTAGAAGCACAGATACGCAGTATTTT
TRBD1	.	TRBV6-6	TRBJ1-2	CASIGDRGSGYTF	TGTGCCAGCATCGGGGACAGGGGGAGCGGCTACACCTTC
.	once	TRBV5-5	TRBJ2-2	CASSRRGIGGELFF	TGTGCCAGCAGCCGTCGGGGGATAGGCGGGGAGCTGTTTTTT
.	.	TRBV7-9	TRBJ2-7	CASSLGGGEQYF	TGTGCCAGCAGCCTGGGAGGAGGCGAGCAGTACTTC
.	.	TRBV9	TRBJ2-2	CASSPEGDPYTGELFF	TGTGCCAGCAGCCCAGAGGGGGATCCGTACACCGGGGAGCTGTTTTTT
.	.	TRBV3-1/TRBV3-2	TRBJ2-3	CASRKGGSTDTQYF	TGTGCCAGCAGGAAGGGAGGAAGTACAGATACGCAGTATTTT
.	.	TRBV10-2	TRBJ2-3	CASAGTGTDTQYF	TGCGCCAGCGCCGGGACTGGCACAGATACGCAGTATTTT
TRBD2	.	TRBV9	TRBJ2-5	CASSVGSSGGSETQYF	TGTGCCAGCAGCGTAGGATCTAGCGGGGGCTCGGAGACCCAGTACTTC
TRBD2	.	TRBV5-1	TRBJ2-2	CASSLVWTSGGDTGELFF	TGCGCCAGCAGCTTGGTTTGGACTAGCGGCGGGGACACCGGGGAGCTGTTTTTT
.	.	TRBV10-1	TRBJ2-7	CASSEGGALYEQYF	TGCGCCAGCAGTGAGGGGGGGGCCCTCTACGAGCAGTACTTC
.	.	TRBV4-2	TRBJ1-2	CASSQVGGGYTF	TGTGCCAGCAGCCAAGTCGGGGGTGGCTACACCTTC
TRBD2	.	TRBV3-1/TRBV3-2	TRBJ2-7	CASSQERGSGATYEQYF	TGTGCCAGCAGCCAAGAGAGGGGTAGCGGGGCAACCTACGAGCAGTACTTC
TRBD1	.	TRBV14	TRBJ1-6	CASSQRTGISSPLHF	TGTGCCAGCAGCCAGAGGACAGGGATAAGTTCACCCCTCCACTTT
.	.	TRBV7-3	TRBJ2-1	CASSLNAQTYNEQFF	TGTGCCAGCAGCTTAAACGCGCAAACCTACAATGAGCAGTTCTTC
TRBD2	.	TRBV10-1	TRBJ2-2	CASSERGGASGELFF	TGCGCCAGCAGTGAGCGCGGGGGGGCCTCCGGGGAGCTGTTTTTT
.	.	TRBV9	TRBJ2-1	CASSPGTPINEQFF	TGTGCCAGCAGCCCGGGGACACCCATCAATGAGCAGTTCTTC
TRBD2	.	TRBV10-3	TRBJ2-7	CAIMGGDYEQYF	TGTGCCATCATGGGGGGGGACTACGAGCAGTACTTC
.	.	TRBV5-1	TRBJ2-5	CASKGVRGQETQYF	TGCGCCAGCAAAGGGGTTAGGGGTCAAGAGACCCAGTACTTC
.	.	TRBV28	TRBJ1-1	CACRVRKNTEAFF	TGTGCCTGTCGGGTCCGAAAAAACACTGAAGCTTTCTTT
.	.	TRBV5-8	TRBJ1-2	CASSRLANSGYGYTF	TGTGCCAGCAGCCGACTAGCGAATTCCGGCTATGGCTACACCTTC